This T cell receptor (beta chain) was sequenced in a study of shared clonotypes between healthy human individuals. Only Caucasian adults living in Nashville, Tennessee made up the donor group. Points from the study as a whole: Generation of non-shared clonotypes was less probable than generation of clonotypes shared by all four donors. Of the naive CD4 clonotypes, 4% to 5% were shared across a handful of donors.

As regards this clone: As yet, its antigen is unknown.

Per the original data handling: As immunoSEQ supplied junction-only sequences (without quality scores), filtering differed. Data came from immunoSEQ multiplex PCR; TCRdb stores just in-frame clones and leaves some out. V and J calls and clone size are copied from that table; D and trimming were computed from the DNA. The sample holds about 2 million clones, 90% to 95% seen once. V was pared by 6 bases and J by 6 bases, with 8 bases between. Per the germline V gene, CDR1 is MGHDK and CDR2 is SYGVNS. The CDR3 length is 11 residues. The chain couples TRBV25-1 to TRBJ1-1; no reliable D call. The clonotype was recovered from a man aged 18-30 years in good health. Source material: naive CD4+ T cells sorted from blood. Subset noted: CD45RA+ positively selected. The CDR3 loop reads CASRVYSEAFF. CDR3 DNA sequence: TGTGCCAGCAGGGTGTACTCTGAAGCTTTCTTT.